The 27 T cell receptor beta chains reported below all come from one sample, sequenced in a study of post-analysis software for immune sequencing data. Regarding the study as a whole: Patients carried several TRBV segments more frequently than controls did, and TRBV5-6, TRBV5-1 and TRBV20-1 were among them.

Included in the TCR beta cDNA libraries were unique molecular identifiers. TCRdb re-called the PCR reads through MiXCR, storing one row per CDR3 protein. The sample yields about 620,000 distinct CDR3 sequences, around 47% seen once. No antigen has been identified for these receptors. Sequences were obtained from blood. The origin of the receptors is a girl aged 10 to 17 with multiple sclerosis.

The CDR3 region has the DNA TGTGCCAGCAGCCCGGTCGTGCCAGATACGCAGTATTTT. Protein product: CASSPVVPDTQYF. The chain has TRBV5-6 and TRBJ2-3; D ambiguous. This CDR3 has 13 residues. V lost 4 bases and J lost 4, with 10 bases in between. Per germline, CDR1 SGHDT and CDR2 YYEEEE.

The rearrangement joins TRBV20-1 to TRBJ2-7; no definite D call. With the DNA end fitting TRBJ2-5 better, the J assignment may be wrong. Germline CDR1 DFQATT, CDR2 SNEGSKA (reference sequence). This CDR3 comprises 14 residues. CDR3 protein: CSANDGTPSETQYF. CDR3 in DNA: TGCAGTGCTAACGATGGTACTCCGTCAGAGACCCAGTACTTC.

This clonotype was detected a few times. The V call is TRBV11-2, the J call TRBJ2-7; D is unclear. Trimming removed 6 bases at V and 5 bases at J, with 17 bases between. From germline, CDR1 is SGHAT and CDR2 FQNNGV. CDR3 length: 14 amino acids. Written as DNA, the CDR3 is TGTGCCAGCAGAGCTATGCGTCGACCGAACGAGCAGTACTTC. As protein: CASRAMRRPNEQYF.

In this sample, this clonotype turned up once. This chain uses TRBV7-2 with TRBJ2-2; 10 nucleotides line up with TRBD2. The V gene end was trimmed by 6 bases and the J gene end by 4 bases; junction bases not matched to a gene: 5. The CDR3 contains 15 residues. Germline assignment: CDR1 SGHTA and CDR2 FQGNSA. CDR3 loop: CASSQLAGPTGELFF. The CDR3 bases are TGTGCCAGCAGTCAACTAGCGGGACCCACCGGGGAGCTGTTTTTT.

This clonotype appeared a few times. CDR3 residues: CAISDPGGSYNEQFF. CDR3 in DNA: TGTGCCATCAGTGATCCCGGGGGCTCCTACAATGAGCAGTTCTTC. This rearrangement joins TRBV10-3 to TRBJ2-1; D possibly corresponds to TRBD2 (6 bases). V was trimmed by 3 bases and J by 0 bases, leaving 9 bases between them. CDR1 and CDR2 (germline): ENHRY, SYGVKD. This CDR3 has 15 residues.

The genes are TRBV7-2 and TRBJ2-2; possible D gene TRBD2, 6 bases. The CDR3 is 16 residues long. Per germline, CDR1 SGHTA and CDR2 FQGNSA. V lost 3 bases to trimming and J lost 6 bases, with 17 bases between them. The chain's CDR3 is CASSFGGMDVSGELFF. Written as DNA, the CDR3 is TGTGCCAGCAGCTTCGGCGGGATGGATGTGTCCGGGGAGCTGTTTTTT.

This clonotype was counted between two and nine times. The chain is built from TRBV7-9 and TRBJ2-5, with D possibly matching TRBD1 (5 bases). Germline V gives CDR1 SEHNR, CDR2 FQNEAQ (reference sequence). The V and J ends lost 4 bases and 1 base respectively, with 13 bases between them. CDR3 length equals 15 residues. The chain's CDR3 is CASSSILGPQETQYF. In nucleotides, the CDR3 is TGTGCCAGCAGCTCCATATTGGGGCCCCAAGAGACCCAGTACTTC. The full variable domain, in which reference TRBV7-9 and TRBJ2-5 provide the parts outside the CDR3, is DTGVSQNPRHKITKRGQNVTFRCDPISEHNRLYWYRQTLGQGPEFLTYFQNEAQLEKSRLLSDRFSAERPKGSFSTLEIQRTEQGDSAMYLCASSSILGPQETQYFGPGTRLLVL.

The gene calls are TRBV9 and TRBJ2-7, with unresolved D. The CDR3 covers 14 residues. V gave up 3 bases and J gave up 0 bases, with 10 bases separating them. Per germline, CDR1 SGDLS and CDR2 YYNGEE. Here the CDR3 DNA reads TGTGCCAGCAGCGCTCTCGGAGACTCCTACGAGCAGTACTTC. It yields the protein CASSALGDSYEQYF.

The gene calls are TRBV11-2 and TRBJ1-6; no clear D. Germline V gene lookup returns CDR1 SGHAT and CDR2 FQNNGV. V was trimmed by 2 bases and J by 10 bases, leaving 9 bases between them. The CDR3 loop spans 13 amino acids. This chain's CDR3 is CASSLNGESPLHF. CDR3 bases: TGTGCCAGCAGCTTAAACGGGGAATCACCCCTCCACTTT.

This chain connects TRBV12-3 or TRBV12-4 to TRBJ1-6; D is perhaps TRBD1 (6 bases). The V end lost 6 bases, the J end lost 10 bases, and 19 bases lay between the germline ends. CDR3 length equals 15 residues. DNA for the CDR3: TGTGCCAGCAGCTCCGCAGGGGCCTTCTTCTCACCCCTCCACTTT. Translation: CASSSAGAFFSPLHF.

The chain carries TRBV5-1 and TRBJ2-1, with a tentative D call TRBD1 (6 bases). The CDR3 runs 15 residues. Trimming left V 4 bases short and J 1 base short, with 12 bases between. The V gene's germline CDR1 is SGHRS and CDR2 YFSETQ. The CDR3 loop is CASSPGQRSYNEQFF. As DNA, the CDR3 is TGCGCCAGCAGCCCAGGACAGAGATCCTACAATGAGCAGTTCTTC. Filled out from reference TRBV5-1 and TRBJ2-1, the complete variable domain reads KAGVTQTPRYLIKTRGQQVTLSCSPISGHRSVSWYQQTPGQGLQFLFEYFSETQRNKGNFPGRFSGRQFSNSRSEMNVSTLELGDSALYLCASSPGQRSYNEQFFGPGTRLTVL.

This clonotype was observed a handful of times. The chain has TRBV6-5 and TRBJ1-1; D not resolved. The CDR3 is made up of 15 amino acids. V was cut by 2 bases and J by 1 base, with 11 bases left in between. From germline, CDR1 is MNHEY and CDR2 SVGAGI. This chain's CDR3 is CASSYGPEGNTEAFF. The CDR3 bases are TGTGCCAGCAGTTACGGCCCCGAGGGGAACACTGAAGCTTTCTTT.

This chain uses TRBV6-5 with TRBJ2-7; 7 nucleotides agree with TRBD1. Germline V gives CDR1 MNHEY, CDR2 SVGAGI. This CDR3 contains 16 residues. With V trimmed by 2 bases and J by 1 base, 8 bases remained unmatched. The CDR3 DNA follows: TGTGCCAGCAGTTACCGGACAGGTTCTACTTCCTACGAGCAGTACTTC. This translates into CASSYRTGSTSYEQYF.

The chain has TRBV29-1 and TRBJ1-5; a weak D match, TRBD1 (5 bases). The CDR3 has 12 residues. Germline CDR1 SQVTM, CDR2 ANQGSEA. Trimming took 6 bases from V and 9 from J, leaving 15 bases between them. The CDR3 nucleotides read TGCAGCGTAGCCGGGCCTGGGGGGCCCCAGCATTTT. It translates to CSVAGPGGPQHF.

This chain links TRBV12-3 or TRBV12-4 with TRBJ2-7; 7 bases map to TRBD2. This CDR3 is 15 amino acids long. Trimming at V came to 1 base and at J to 5 bases, leaving 8 bases not matched to a gene. The CDR3 region is CASSLVYAGVNEQYF. In DNA form, the CDR3 reads TGTGCCAGCAGTTTAGTTTACGCGGGAGTTAACGAGCAGTACTTC.

This clonotype was observed a handful of times. This chain uses TRBV3-1 with TRBJ2-1; D may be TRBD1 (6 bases). Trimming shortened V by 7 bases and J by 8 bases, and 21 bases separated the two germline ends. Germline V gene sequence: CDR1 LGHDT, CDR2 YNNKEL (reference sequence). The CDR3 runs to 15 residues. CDR3 coding DNA: TGTGCCAGCAAGAGAACAGGGATACCCGTCGATGAGCAGTTCTTC. Protein: CASKRTGIPVDEQFF.

The chain recombines TRBV7-2 with TRBJ2-7, with D perhaps matching TRBD2 (6 bases). CDR1 is SGHTA, CDR2 FQGNSA, per germline. Between the trimmed V and J ends, which lost 11 bases and 3 bases, there was a span of 20 bases. The CDR3 is 14 amino acids. In DNA, the CDR3 is TGTGCCTGCACGGCGGGATACGATAACTACGAGCAGTACTTC. Translating gives CACTAGYDNYEQYF.

J is TRBJ2-5 and V is TRBV25-1; D call uncertain. Germline CDR1 is MGHDK and CDR2 is SYGVNS. The CDR3 runs to 12 residues. V lost 3 bases and J 2 bases, leaving 4 bases between the germline ends. DNA of the CDR3: TGTGCCAGCAGTGACCTGCAAGAGACCCAGTACTTC. Its translation is CASSDLQETQYF.

This chain uses TRBV5-1 with TRBJ2-5; D may be TRBD1 (7 bases). Between the trimmed V and J ends, which lost 7 bases and 0 bases, there was a span of 22 bases. Germline V gives CDR1 SGHRS, CDR2 YFSETQ. The CDR3 spans 17 residues. CDR3 residues: CASGSQGGQTYQETQYF. CDR3 nucleotides: TGCGCCAGCGGCTCCCAGGGGGGACAGACGTACCAAGAGACCCAGTACTTC.

The rearrangement uses TRBV10-3 and TRBJ1-2, with 7 bases fitting TRBD1. CDR3 size: 14 residues. CDR1 ENHRY and CDR2 SYGVKD come from the germline V gene. The trim removed 5 bases at V and 4 bases at J, leaving 7 bases unmatched. CDR3 DNA sequence: TGTGCCATCAGTCCGACAGGGATTTCCTATGGCTACACCTTC. Translated: CAISPTGISYGYTF.

V is TRBV7-9 and J is TRBJ2-7, with 9 nucleotides matching TRBD1. Germline CDR1 and CDR2: SEHNR and FQNEAQ (reference sequence). CDR3 length: 15 residues. With V trimmed by 5 bases and J by 4 bases, 9 bases remained unmatched. CDR3 loop: CASSAPTGGTYEQYF. The DNA of the CDR3 is TGTGCCAGCAGCGCCCCGACAGGGGGGACGTACGAGCAGTACTTC.

This clonotype has a single count. CDR3 region: CASSSPHRDSQETQFF. As DNA, the CDR3 is TGTGCCAGCAGTTCTCCTCACCGGGACAGCCAAGAGACCCAGTTCTTC. The chain uses TRBV12-3 or TRBV12-4 and TRBJ2-5; 7 positions agree with TRBD1. The tail of the sequence fits TRBJ2-1 better, so the J call may be wrong. The CDR3 extends over 16 amino acids.

This chain joins TRBV20-1 and TRBJ2-1; 9 bases fit TRBD2. Germline V gene lookup returns CDR1 DFQATT and CDR2 SNEGSKA (reference sequence). The ends lost 4 bases at V and 3 bases at J; junction bases unmatched: 4. The CDR3 runs to 14 residues. The CDR3 protein is CSAKAGGNYNEQFF. Here the CDR3 DNA reads TGCAGTGCTAAGGCGGGGGGGAACTACAATGAGCAGTTCTTC.

Comment on this clonotype: A much more abundant neighbour one base away suggests this may be a read error. The chain is built from TRBV6-5 and TRBJ2-3; 9 positions match TRBD2. CDR3 length equals 14 residues. The germline V gene has CDR1 MNHEY and CDR2 SVGAGI. The chain's CDR3 is CASRAGGIGDTRYF. The CDR3, as DNA: TGTGCCAGCAGGGCGGGAGGGATAGGAGATACGCGGTATTTT.

This clonotype was observed a few times. The rearrangement joins TRBV20-1 to TRBJ2-3; D might be TRBD1 or TRBD2, each matching 5 bases. CDR1 is DFQATT, CDR2 SNEGSKA, per germline (reference sequence). V gave up 0 bases and J gave up 8 bases, with 9 bases separating them. The CDR3 totals 12 residues. The CDR3 here is CSARDRGRTQYF. The CDR3 DNA sequence: TGCAGTGCTAGAGACCGGGGCCGTACGCAGTATTTT.

The table lists this clonotype with a few counts. This sequence joins TRBV4-2 and TRBJ1-6; D remains unclear. Trimming removed 0 bases from V and 7 bases from J, with 16 bases in between. CDR3 length: 17 residues. The germline V gene has CDR1 LGHNA and CDR2 YNFKEQ. CDR3 sequence (DNA): TGTGCCAGCAGCCAAGATTCACATCGGTCTTCGAATTCACCCCTCCACTTT. Translated: CASSQDSHRSSNSPLHF.

Only a few counts were recorded for this clonotype. The V gene is TRBV29-1, the J gene TRBJ2-1, with D tentatively TRBD1 (6 bases). V shed 4 bases and J shed 7 bases, with 17 bases lying between them. The germline V gene encodes CDR1 SQVTM and CDR2 ANQGSEA. The CDR3 sequence is 14 residues long. CDR3 loop: CSVVWQGSRNEQFF. DNA for the CDR3: TGCAGCGTTGTTTGGCAGGGGAGTCGAAATGAGCAGTTCTTC.